This section outlines one TCR beta chain sequence together with its context. Its antigen target is currently unknown. No base-level quality is on record; no much larger clone is a single base apart. The receptor library was made with the immunoSEQ multiplex PCR assay. The multiplex PCR relied on a mix of 60 forward primers for TCR Vbeta segments and 13 reverse primers for TCR Jbeta segments. The CDR3 region of rearranged TCR beta genes was amplified from genomic DNA by a multiplex PCR assay. On the Illumina HiSeq System, the amplified TCR beta libraries were sequenced as 87-base-pair reads. The study's processing was this. A later analysis tallied around 87 million unique TCR beta chains across the 660 or so repertoires, and approximately 12 million of those chains were shared by two or more donors. A nearest-neighbor algorithm error-corrected the raw reads and collapsed the reads into unique sequences, merging closely related sequences to remove PCR and sequencing errors. CDR3 sequences were aligned to IMGT reference sequences to assign V, D and J gene segments. Each retained sequence needed at least a six-nucleotide match to both a V gene segment and a J gene segment. Rearrangements were called productive when the CDR3 lacked stop codons and stayed in frame with V and J; all others were non-productive. CDR3 was defined by IMGT convention, running from the second conserved V-encoded cysteine to the conserved J-encoded phenylalanine. Sequences without an unambiguous match to a single V gene segment were excluded from the earlier analysis of 450 to 650 of the donors. In an earlier analysis of approximately 550 of the donors, V segments were called functional above 56.7% productive rearrangements and were called segregating when the between-donor standard deviation exceeded 5%. A statistical classification framework was developed to diagnose cytomegalovirus status using the catalog of TCR beta chain sequences. In a later analysis, TCR nucleotide sequences were compared against IMGT/GENE-DB human TR gene sequences so that V and J genes could be assigned. Using the TCRdist pipeline, a later analysis assigned CDR3 sequences along with most-parsimonious VDJ recombination scenarios. In a later analysis, each TCR beta chain was defined by its CDR3 amino acid sequence together with its V-gene family, and reads lacking a unique V-gene family were excluded. As a way to deal with suspected cross-contamination and a sequencing artifact, a later analysis dropped approximately 570 nucleotide sequences that were highly shared and had low generation probability. For each public chain, a later analysis derived a clonal expansion index from normalized ranks of inferred template counts within each repertoire. Generation probabilities in a later analysis came from a VDJ recombination model fitted to out-of-frame rearrangements, and those results were checked against IGoR. In a later analysis, hypergeometric tests were used to score TCR-TCR, TCR-HLA and TCR-CMV co-occurrence, with a repertoire-size bias correction applied to TCR pairs. In a later analysis, false discovery rates were estimated by permuting HLA or CMV assignments 20 times. In a later analysis, co-occurring TCRs were grouped using DBSCAN, with TCRdist sequence similarity added in when clustering inside HLA-allele-positive subsets. Repertoires with fewer than 30,000 or more than 120,000 public chains were left out of co-occurrence clustering, as were a few repertoires with anomalous nucleotide sharing. This is the immuneACCESS table as TCRdb keeps it, with only in-frame sequences that have V and J called. A part of the clones is gone; compared with another copy, unresolved V genes explain less than half, and the rest is unexplained. D and trimming were read from the DNA, whereas the V and J calls and clone size are those reported in that table. For this sample the table gives more than 110,000 clones, of which 80% to 85% were detected only once. The ten largest clones add up to around 1.3% of the sample.

In total, roughly 670 healthy bone marrow donors made up the cohort. At the time of sampling, all cohort members were nominally healthy, though unrecorded immune exposures were likely present. The donor was CMV seronegative and belonged to the group of roughly 330 seronegative cohort members. Every donor gave a peripheral blood sample, and the peripheral blood mononuclear cells from that sample were used for TCR beta sequencing. The Qiagen DNeasy Blood Extraction Kit was used to extract genomic DNA from the blood cell samples. This specimen comes from a study of cytomegalovirus exposure and HLA in healthy donors (dated by TCRdb to about 2017). Background on the whole study: An earlier analysis of 587 of the donors reported over 250 Gb of sequence data and around 110 million unique TCR beta sequences obtained from about 180 million T cells. Roughly 300 gigabases of sequencing data and tens of millions of unique TCR sequences were included in an early release covering about 620 HLA-typed donors. The genetic ancestry cluster associated with self-reported Caucasian donors included roughly four fifths of the 300 to 400 genotyped donors. The study was designed to test whether signatures of past pathogen exposure could be identified by cataloging public T cell receptors. The T cell repertoires of under 700 subjects were profiled by immunosequencing and related to cytomegalovirus serostatus. Besides the first cohort of 666 subjects, a separate validation cohort made up of about 120 different subjects was used. High-throughput TCR immunosequencing, statistical association of individual TCRs with disease status, and machine learning were combined to predict cytomegalovirus infection status. A later analysis re-analyzed previously published TCR beta repertoires from approximately 700 donors and added high-resolution HLA genotyping to study TCR occurrence patterns. In the later analysis, no new phenotypic data were used to find candidate immune exposures; instead, reliance was placed on TCR beta sequences and their occurrence across donors. To decide whether each TCR beta V gene segment behaved as functional or pseudogenic, an earlier analysis of approximately 590 of the donors relied on high-throughput TCR beta sequencing. Donor age, sex, ethnicity and CMV serostatus were collected together with the repertoire data. Genome-wide SNP genotypes for about 65% of the roughly 670 donors were used in a later genetic analysis, which treated that subset as a discovery cohort. Every repertoire in the discovery cohort had been generated on one and the same sequencing platform. HLA typing covered class I and class II loci at four-digit resolution. Typing coverage differed by locus: A, B, C, DRB1 and DQB1 were typed in roughly 620-630 donors, DQA1 in 522, DPA1 in around 580, and DPB1 in 472. Roughly 5 DR-DQ haplotypes were treated as single units for association and clustering because of strong linkage in the cohort. Among a few hundred genotyped donors of the cohort, an average of around 240,000 unique TCR beta nucleotide sequences were sequenced per donor, around 20% of them non-productive. On the study overall, not on this receptor specifically: In vitro tests confirmed that three of the cytomegalovirus-associated TCR beta chains recognize cytomegalovirus antigens. Across donors, most TCR sequences were observed very rarely, whereas some public TCRs were present in many individuals. A later analysis found that most CMV-associated TCR beta chains appeared HLA-restricted, with HLA associations seemingly driven largely by CMV exposure. Cytomegalovirus status was reported to be diagnosed by the classifier with high specificity and sensitivity in both the original and validation cohorts. It was suggested by the authors that the approach could potentially be generalized to other disease states and immunological phenotypes. In a later genetic analysis, fewer N-insertions in productive TCRs were reported among donors in an Asian-associated ancestry cluster than the roughly 700-donor mean. A group of highly shared sequence variants was considered likely to be a technical artifact of the sequencing pipeline. A later analysis found that TCR association rates varied across HLA loci, with DRB1 alleles showing the most associated TCRs and HLA-C alleles the fewest. V-gene and J-gene trimming of TCR beta chains was associated with a missense DCLRE1C variant in a later genetic analysis, and the association was replicated in an independent cohort. A total of about 180 TCR beta chains were listed by the study as associated with cytomegalovirus. CMV serostatus was the only immune exposure information available for the cohort. Presence/absence analyses assumed roughly uniform sequencing depth across donors, an assumption that may not hold. Correlated functional status among segregating V segments might reflect linkage disequilibrium, but an unknown experimental factor could not be ruled out. A later analysis associated about 17,000 TCR beta sequences with specific HLA alleles at a false discovery rate of 0.05. This cohort had only TCR beta chains sequenced, and the lack of alpha or paired-chain data limited which features could be detected. Strong co-occurrence of HLA alleles, especially DR and DQ, made assigning TCR associations to individual alleles difficult. A further reported finding was that TCR beta sequences accurately predicted the HLA-A and HLA-B alleles for most subjects in the first cohort. Because counts were too low, approximately 18 rarely observed V segments, including chromosome 9 orphons, were excluded from the earlier analysis of 587 of the donors. An earlier analysis of approximately 570 of the donors showed that most TCR beta V segments appeared in productive rearrangements either about 90% or about 30% of the time, which broadly matched IMGT annotations. Because HLA typing was unavailable for some donors at each locus, only the typed subset was used in association tests. A later analysis reported that several top co-occurrence clusters appeared linked to parvovirus B19, influenza, CMV and Epstein-Barr virus. In a later analysis, HLA-associated TCR beta chains were found to be more clonally expanded and to have lower generation probabilities than equally common non-associated chains.

The clonotype originates from a female donor in good health and CMV-seronegative. Sequencing was done on a sample of PBMCs.

The CDR3 reads as follows: CASSPSVGNGETQYF. The base sequence is TGTGCCAGCAGTCCGTCGGTGGGTAACGGGGAGACCCAGTACTTC. The rearranged segments are TRBV27 and TRBJ2-5; no D segment can be confidently identified. Trimming at the junction amounts to 5 bases on V and 5 bases on J, and the germline ends lie 18 bases apart. The CDR3 numbers 15 residues from cysteine through phenylalanine. The sequence is cut down to CDR3 DNA, 45 bases in frame from base 1. In the germline V gene (reference sequence), CDR1 corresponds to MNHEY and CDR2 to SMNVEV.